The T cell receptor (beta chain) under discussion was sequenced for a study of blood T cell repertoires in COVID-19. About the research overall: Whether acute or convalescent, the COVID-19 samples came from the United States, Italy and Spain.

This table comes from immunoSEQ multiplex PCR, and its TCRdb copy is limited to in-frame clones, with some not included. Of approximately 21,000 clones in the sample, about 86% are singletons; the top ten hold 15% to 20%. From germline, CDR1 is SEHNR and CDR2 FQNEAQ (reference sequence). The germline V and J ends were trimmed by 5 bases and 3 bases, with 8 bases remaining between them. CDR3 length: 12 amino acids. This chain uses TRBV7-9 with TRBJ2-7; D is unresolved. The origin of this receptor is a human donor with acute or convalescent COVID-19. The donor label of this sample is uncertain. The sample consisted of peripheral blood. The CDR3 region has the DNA TGTGCCAGCAGCATAATAAACTACGAGCAGTACTTC. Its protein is CASSIINYEQYF.